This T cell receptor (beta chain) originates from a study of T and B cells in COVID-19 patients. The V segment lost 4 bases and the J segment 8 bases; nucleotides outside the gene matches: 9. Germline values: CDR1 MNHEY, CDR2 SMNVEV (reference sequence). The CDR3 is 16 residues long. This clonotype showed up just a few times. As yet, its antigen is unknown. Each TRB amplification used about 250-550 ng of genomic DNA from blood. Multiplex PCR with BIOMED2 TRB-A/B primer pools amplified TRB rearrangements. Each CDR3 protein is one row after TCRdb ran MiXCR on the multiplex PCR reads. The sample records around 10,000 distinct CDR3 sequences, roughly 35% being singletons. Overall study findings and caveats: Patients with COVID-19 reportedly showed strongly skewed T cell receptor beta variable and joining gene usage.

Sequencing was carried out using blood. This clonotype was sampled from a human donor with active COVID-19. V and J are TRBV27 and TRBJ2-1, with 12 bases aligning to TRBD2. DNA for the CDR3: TGTGCCAGCAGTTCTTCCCTAGCGGGAGGGCCCGATGAGCAGTTCTTC. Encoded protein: CASSSSLAGGPDEQFF.